This entry is about one T cell receptor (beta chain). Sequencing used immunoSEQ multiplex PCR; TCRdb keeps in-frame clones, though not all of them. The table records 90,000 to 120,000 clones, roughly four fifths of them present only once. The source of the sample is a study of blood T cell repertoires in COVID-19. Study-level background: T cells, B-cell-depleted T cells, or PBMCs provided the cDNA or gDNA that served as material.

CDR3 length: 15 amino acids. Germline V gives CDR1 LGHNA, CDR2 YSLEER. V lost 1 base and J lost 4; bases outside the gene matches: 2. V is TRBV4-3 and J is TRBJ2-2, with TRBD2 matching over 8 bases. This clonotype was obtained from a man aged 60 to 75 with acute or convalescent COVID-19. The sequenced sample consisted of peripheral blood. The chain's CDR3 is CASSQVREGTGELFF. The CDR3 DNA reads as TGCGCCAGCAGCCAAGTACGGGAGGGCACCGGGGAGCTGTTTTTT.